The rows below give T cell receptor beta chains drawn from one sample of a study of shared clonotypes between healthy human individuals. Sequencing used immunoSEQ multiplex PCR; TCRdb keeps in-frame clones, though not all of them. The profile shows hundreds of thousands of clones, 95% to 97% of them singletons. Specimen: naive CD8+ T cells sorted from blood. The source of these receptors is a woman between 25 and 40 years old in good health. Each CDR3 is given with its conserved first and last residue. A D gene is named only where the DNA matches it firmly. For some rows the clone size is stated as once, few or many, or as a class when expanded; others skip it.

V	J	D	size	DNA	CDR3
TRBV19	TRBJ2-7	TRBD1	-	TGTGCCAGTAGTATAGGCACCGGGACAGGGGGCGCCGAGCAGTACTTC	CASSIGTGTGGAEQYF
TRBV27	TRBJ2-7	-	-	TGTGCCAGCAGTTTCCAGGGGGGTTATGGGCAGTACTTC	CASSFQGGYGQYF
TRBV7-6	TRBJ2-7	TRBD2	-	TGTGCCAGCAGCCGCGGGACTAGCGGATACTACGAGCAGTACTTC	CASSRGTSGYYEQYF
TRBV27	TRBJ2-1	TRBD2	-	TGTGCCAGCAGTCCGACCCTAGCGGCCTCCTACAATGAGCAGTTCTTC	CASSPTLAASYNEQFF
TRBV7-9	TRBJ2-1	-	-	TGTGCCAGCAGCTGGGGAGGTTACAATGAGCAGTTCTTC	CASSWGGYNEQFF
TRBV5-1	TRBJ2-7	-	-	TGCGCCAGCAGCCTCCATGGGACGGAGACACGCGAGCAGTACTTC	CASSLHGTETREQYF
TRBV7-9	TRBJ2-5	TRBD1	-	TGTGCCAGCAGCCACACTGGCGGACAGGCGAGCGAGACCCAGTACTTC	CASSHTGGQASETQYF
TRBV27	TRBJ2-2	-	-	TGTGCCAGCTTGGGGGGTGGGGAACTCGCGAACACCGGGGAGCTGTTTTTT	CASLGGGELANTGELFF
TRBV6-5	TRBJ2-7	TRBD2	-	TGTGCGGCGGGGGGGGTGGCCTACGAGCAGTACTTC	CAAGGVAYEQYF
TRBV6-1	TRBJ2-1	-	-	TGTGCCAGCAGTGAGGGTAGAGGAGGAGAGCAGTTCTTC	CASSEGRGGEQFF
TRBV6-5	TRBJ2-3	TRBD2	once	TGTGCCAGCAGTTCCCATCTAGCGGGAGTGACAGATACGCAGTATTTT	CASSSHLAGVTDTQYF
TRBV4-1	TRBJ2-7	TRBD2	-	TGCGCCAGCAGCCATAGGAAAGCGGGAGGCTACGAGCAGTACTTC	CASSHRKAGGYEQYF
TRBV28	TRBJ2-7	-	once	TGTGCCAGCAGTTTCCTAGAAACTCTCTACGAGCAGTACTTC	CASSFLETLYEQYF
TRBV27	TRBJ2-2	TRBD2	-	TGTGCCAGCAGTTGGACTAGCGGTGGCGGTGGGGAGCTGTTTTTT	CASSWTSGGGGELFF
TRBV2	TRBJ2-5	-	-	TGTGCCAGCAGTGACCAGGGCCAAGAGACCCAGTACTTC	CASSDQGQETQYF
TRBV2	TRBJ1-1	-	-	TGTGCCAGCAGTGAAGCGCTTCAGGGGATGAACACTGAAGCTTTCTTT	CASSEALQGMNTEAFF
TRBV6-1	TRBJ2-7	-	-	TGTGCCAGCCGGGACAACACCTACGAGCAGTACTTC	CASRDNTYEQYF
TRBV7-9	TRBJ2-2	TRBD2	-	TGTGCCAGCAGCCGGACTAGCTCAGCCCTCGGGGAGCTGTTTTTT	CASSRTSSALGELFF
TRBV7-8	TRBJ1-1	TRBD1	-	TGTGCCAGCAGACCTGACAGGGGGATGACTGAAGCTTTCTTT	CASRPDRGMTEAFF
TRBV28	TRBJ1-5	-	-	TGTGCCAGCAGCCTTATGGGCAATCAGCCCCAGCATTTT	CASSLMGNQPQHF
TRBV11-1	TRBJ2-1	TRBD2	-	TGTGCCAGCAGCTTAGGGTCTAGCGGAGAGCAGTTCTTC	CASSLGSSGEQFF
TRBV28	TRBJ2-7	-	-	TGTGCCAGCAGGTCGGGCAGTTCCTACGAGCAGTACTTC	CASRSGSSYEQYF
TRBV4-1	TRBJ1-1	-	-	TGCGCCAGCAACCCAGGGAAGTCCACTGAAGCTTTCTTT	CASNPGKSTEAFF
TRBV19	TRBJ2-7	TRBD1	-	TGTGCCAGTAGTCCCCGACAGGGGGTGGGCTACGAGCAGTACTTC	CASSPRQGVGYEQYF
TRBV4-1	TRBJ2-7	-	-	TGCGCCAGCAGCCCCGGCGGAGCGAGCCTGAGCTCCTACGAGCAGTACTTC	CASSPGGASLSSYEQYF
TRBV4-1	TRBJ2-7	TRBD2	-	TGCGCCAGCAGCCAGAGACTAGCGGGATCCGATTACGAGCAGTACTTC	CASSQRLAGSDYEQYF
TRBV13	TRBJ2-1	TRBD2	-	TGTGCCAGCAGCTGGGTAGCGGGAGTCCCCGGGGATGAGCAGTTCTTC	CASSWVAGVPGDEQFF
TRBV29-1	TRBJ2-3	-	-	TGCAGCGCCACGACCCCATTGGAAGATACGCAGTATTTT	CSATTPLEDTQYF
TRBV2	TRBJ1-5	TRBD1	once	TGTGCCAGCAGTGAAGTGGACAGGGCCAATCAGCCCCAGCATTTT	CASSEVDRANQPQHF
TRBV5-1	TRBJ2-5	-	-	TGCGCCAGCAGCTTGGAAGGGAACTTACAAGAGACCCAGTACTTC	CASSLEGNLQETQYF
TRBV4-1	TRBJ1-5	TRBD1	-	TGCGCCAGCAGGCCGGGACAGAGTAGCAATCAGCCCCAGCATTTT	CASRPGQSSNQPQHF
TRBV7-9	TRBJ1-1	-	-	TGTGCCAGCAGTCCATATTGGGACACACAAGAAGCTTTCTTT	CASSPYWDTQEAFF
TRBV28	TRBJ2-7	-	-	TGTGCCAGCAGACCCACAGGCGGACCAACCTACGAGCAGTACTTC	CASRPTGGPTYEQYF
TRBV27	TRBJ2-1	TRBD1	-	TGTGCCAGCAGTTTACGGACAGGGCCCTACAATGAGCAGTTCTTC	CASSLRTGPYNEQFF
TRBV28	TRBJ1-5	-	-	TGTGCCAGCACTGTGGGAAATAGCAATCAGCCCCAGCATTTT	CASTVGNSNQPQHF
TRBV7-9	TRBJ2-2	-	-	TGTGCCAGCAGCTTGATGACCCAGGGGCGTCCCGGGGAGCTGTTTTTT	CASSLMTQGRPGELFF
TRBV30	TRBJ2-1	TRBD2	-	TGTGCCTGGTCCCCGGGACTAGGTTCCTACAATGAGCAGTTCTTC	CAWSPGLGSYNEQFF
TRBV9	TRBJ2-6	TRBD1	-	TGTGCCAGCAGCGGGGACAGCTCTGGGGCCAACGTCCTGACTTTC	CASSGDSSGANVLTF
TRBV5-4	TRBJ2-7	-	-	TGTGCCAGCAGCTTGACAGTCGCCGAGCAGTACTTC	CASSLTVAEQYF
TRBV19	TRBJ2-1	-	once	TGTGCCAGTAGTCCCGGGTATGAGCAGTTCTTC	CASSPGYEQFF
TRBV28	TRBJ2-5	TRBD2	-	TGTGCCAGCAGTTTGGGTTTTGTTAGCGGGGAGACCCAGTACTTC	CASSLGFVSGETQYF
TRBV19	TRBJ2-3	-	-	TGTGCCAGTAGTAGGTACGAGCGGACTAGCACAGATACGCAGTATTTT	CASSRYERTSTDTQYF
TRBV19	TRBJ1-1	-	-	TGTGCCAGTAGTATTCGGCAGGCGGAGGGTGAAGCTTTCTTT	CASSIRQAEGEAFF
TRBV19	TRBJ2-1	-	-	TGTGCCAGTAGTCCCGACCGCCCTTACAATGAGCAGTTCTTC	CASSPDRPYNEQFF
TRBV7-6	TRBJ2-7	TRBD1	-	TGTGCCAGCAGCTTAGGGACAGGGGGCGCGGGGGAGCAGTACTTC	CASSLGTGGAGEQYF
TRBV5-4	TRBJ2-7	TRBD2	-	TGTGCCAGCAGCCCGGGGGCTAGCGGGAGAGGCGAGCAGTACTTC	CASSPGASGRGEQYF
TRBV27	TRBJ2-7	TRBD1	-	TGTGCCAGCAGTATATGGACAGGGACCTACGAGCAGTACTTC	CASSIWTGTYEQYF
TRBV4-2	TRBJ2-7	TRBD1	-	TGTGCCAGCAGCCTCCCGGACAGGGGCCACGAGCAGTACTTC	CASSLPDRGHEQYF
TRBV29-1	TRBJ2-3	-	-	TGCAGCGTTGAGACAGGCCGTCAGGTCACAGATACGCAGTATTTT	CSVETGRQVTDTQYF
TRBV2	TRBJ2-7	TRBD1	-	TGTGCCAGCAGTGGGGGACAGGGGAACGAGCAGTACTTC	CASSGGQGNEQYF